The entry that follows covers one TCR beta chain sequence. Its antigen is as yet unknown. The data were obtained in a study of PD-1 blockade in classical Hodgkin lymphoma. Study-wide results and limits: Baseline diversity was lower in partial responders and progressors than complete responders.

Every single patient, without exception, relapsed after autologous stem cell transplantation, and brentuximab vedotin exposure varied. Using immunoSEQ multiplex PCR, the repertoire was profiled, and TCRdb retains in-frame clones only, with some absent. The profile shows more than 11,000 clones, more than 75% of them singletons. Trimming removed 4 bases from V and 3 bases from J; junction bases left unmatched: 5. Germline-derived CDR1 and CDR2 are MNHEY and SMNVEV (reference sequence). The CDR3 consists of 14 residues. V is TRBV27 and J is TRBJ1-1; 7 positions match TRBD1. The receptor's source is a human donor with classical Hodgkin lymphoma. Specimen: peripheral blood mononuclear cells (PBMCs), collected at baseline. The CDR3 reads CASSSAGGDTEAFF. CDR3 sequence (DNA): TGTGCCAGCAGTTCGGCAGGGGGGGACACTGAAGCTTTCTTT.